This T cell receptor beta chain was recorded in a study of T cell repertoires in cytomegalovirus infection. The wider study: Both a matching HLA type and CMV infection were indicated by public TCR beta signatures.

This clonotype was counted between two and nine times. TCRdb reprocessed the reads with MiXCR, giving one entry per CDR3 protein. The sample consists of roughly 150,000 distinct CDR3 sequences, roughly 18% of them appearing once. Trimming pared 6 bases from V and 3 bases from J, leaving 18 bases between. CDR1 is MDHEN and CDR2 is SYDVKM in the germline V gene. The CDR3 sequence is 16 residues long. The V and J genes are TRBV28 and TRBJ2-1; D possibly uses TRBD1 or TRBD2 (5 bases each). The sample consisted of CD8+ T cells from PBMCs. This clonotype originated in a human donor in good health (CMV status not recorded). Some clones in this sample may be carry-over from other donors' samples. The CDR3 loop reads CASRPPRGPHYNEQFF. CDR3 DNA: TGTGCCAGCAGGCCACCGAGGGGACCCCACTACAATGAGCAGTTCTTC.